One TCR beta chain is described in this entry. The data were obtained in a study of technical replicates of blood from several donors. Sequencing used immunoSEQ multiplex PCR; TCRdb keeps in-frame clones, though not all of them. The sample lists tens of thousands of clones; just over 90% were seen once. Trimming cost V 2 bases and J 5 bases; bases outside gene matches: 7. The V gene's germline CDR1 is MDHEN and CDR2 SYDVKM. This CDR3 contains 16 residues. This TCR was recovered from a human donor in good health. The sequenced sample was T cells isolated from PBMCs. The chain combines TRBV28 with TRBJ2-3; 10 bases match TRBD2. The CDR3 sequence is CASSLHPSGSQDTQYF. In DNA, the CDR3 is TGTGCCAGCAGTTTACACCCTAGCGGGAGCCAAGATACGCAGTATTTT.